This entry features one T cell receptor beta chain sequence. Individual cDNA molecules received unique molecular identifiers during library preparation. TCRdb used MiXCR to reprocess the 5' RACE reads, holding one entry per CDR3 protein. There are tens of thousands of distinct CDR3 sequences in the sample; roughly a tenth occur only once, and around 20% lies in the top ten. The entry originates in a study of early T cells in non-severe SARS-CoV-2 infection. The V end lost 7 bases, the J end lost 3 bases, and 6 bases lay between the germline ends. Germline assignment: CDR1 MNHNS and CDR2 SASEGT. The length of the CDR3 is 11 residues.

The chain has TRBV6-1 and TRBJ2-5, with unresolved D. Material for sequencing was whole blood. The source is an adult who was a healthcare worker with PCR-confirmed SARS-CoV-2 infection or an uninfected control (not recorded which). This chain's CDR3 is CASTVKETQYF. Here the CDR3 DNA reads TGTGCCAGCACGGTGAAAGAGACCCAGTACTTC.